One sample yielded the 12 T cell receptor beta chains listed below, sequenced in a study of cytomegalovirus exposure and HLA in healthy donors. With 60 Vbeta and 13 Jbeta primers, the PCR was carried out. The protocol was immunoSEQ multiplex PCR, while the TCRdb copy is restricted to in-frame clones and leaves out a portion. Here the sample spans more than 85,000 clones, around 88% being singletons. Sequencing was carried out using PBMCs. The receptors come from a man aged 35 to 55 in good health and CMV-seronegative.

V gene TRBV28 combines with J gene TRBJ1-2; tentatively, D is TRBD1 (6 bases). Per the germline V gene, CDR1 is MDHEN and CDR2 is SYDVKM. CDR3 length equals 15 residues. V gave up 5 bases and J gave up 4 bases, with 17 bases separating them. The CDR3 nucleotides read TGTGCCAGCAGTCCCGGGGGGCATGTACCCTATGGCTACACCTTC. Protein product: CASSPGGHVPYGYTF.

This chain joins TRBV28 and TRBJ2-5; 9 bases fit TRBD1. J lost 4 bases, V lost 6 bases, and 9 bases had no gene match. Per the germline V gene, CDR1 is MDHEN and CDR2 is SYDVKM. CDR3 length: 15 residues. CDR3 in DNA: TGTGCCAGCAGAAAGGGACAGGGAAGGGTAGAGACCCAGTACTTC. Residues: CASRKGQGRVETQYF. The full variable domain, its missing parts supplied by reference TRBV28 and TRBJ2-5, is DVKVTQSSRYLVKRTGEKVFLECVQDMDHENMFWYRQDPGLGLRLIYFSYDVKMKEKGDIPEGYSVSREKKERFSLILESASTNQTSMYLCASRKGQGRVETQYFGPGTRLLVL.

The chain joins TRBV12-5 to TRBJ2-5, with D hard to call. The length of the CDR3 is 11 residues. The germline gives CDR1 LGHNT, CDR2 FRNRAP. V dropped 1 base and J dropped 7 bases, with 4 bases sitting between them. The CDR3 DNA sequence: TGTGCTAGTGGTTTGGGCGGGACCCAGTACTTC. Protein sequence: CASGLGGTQYF.

This clone has only one observation. The chain employs TRBV4-2 and TRBJ1-2; no definite D call. Trimming stripped 1 base from V and 4 bases from J, with 10 bases between. The CDR3 is 14 residues long. The germline gives CDR1 LGHNA, CDR2 YNFKEQ. The CDR3 DNA reads TGTGCCAGCAGCCAAGCCGCGGGTCTCTATGGCTACACCTTC. It codes for CASSQAAGLYGYTF.

V gene TRBV6-1 combines with J gene TRBJ2-4; D may be TRBD1 (6 bases). V dropped 6 bases and J dropped 1 base, with 13 bases sitting between them. Germline loops: CDR1 MNHNS, CDR2 SASEGT. This CDR3 is 15 amino acids long. CDR3 loop: CASSIDTGAKNIQYF. In DNA, the CDR3 is TGTGCCAGCAGCATCGACACAGGGGCCAAAAACATTCAGTACTTC.

There are a few counts of this clone. The V and J genes are TRBV25-1 and TRBJ2-7, with 7 bases that match TRBD1. The V gene end was trimmed by 3 bases and the J gene end by 2 bases; junction bases not matched to a gene: 7. Germline V gene lookup returns CDR1 MGHDK and CDR2 SYGVNS. The CDR3 has 15 residues. This chain's CDR3 is CASSDPGQLTYEQYF. The CDR3 DNA is TGTGCCAGCAGTGATCCGGGACAGCTAACCTACGAGCAGTACTTC.

The rearrangement uses TRBV2 and TRBJ1-1; weak D call: TRBD1 (6 bases). Germline CDR1 SNHLY, CDR2 FYNNEI. The CDR3 length is 14 residues. V lost 5 bases and J lost 3, with 13 bases in between. The CDR3 DNA sequence: TGTGCCAGCAGTCCCTTAACAGGGCACACTGAAGCTTTCTTT. Its translation: CASSPLTGHTEAFF.

This chain connects TRBV7-9 to TRBJ2-1; weak D call: TRBD2 (7 bases). The CDR3 has 14 residues. Trimming removed 5 bases at V and 8 bases at J, with 16 bases between. Germline V gives CDR1 SEHNR, CDR2 FQNEAQ (reference sequence). The CDR3 DNA reads TGTGCCAGCAGCCCTACACGGGGGGCTGATGAGCAGTTCTTC. Encoded protein: CASSPTRGADEQFF. The full variable domain, in which reference TRBV7-9 and TRBJ2-1 provide the parts outside the CDR3, is DTGVSQNPRHKITKRGQNVTFRCDPISEHNRLYWYRQTLGQGPEFLTYFQNEAQLEKSRLLSDRFSAERPKGSFSTLEIQRTEQGDSAMYLCASSPTRGADEQFFGPGTRLTVL.

This chain uses TRBV2 with TRBJ2-2, with 7 bases identical to TRBD1. J was trimmed by 5 bases and V by 5 bases; bases with no gene match: 5. CDR3 length equals 14 residues. The germline V gene encodes CDR1 SNHLY and CDR2 FYNNEI. The CDR3 bases are TGTGCCAGCAGTCCCGACAGGGAAACCGGGGAGCTGTTTTTT. Encoded protein: CASSPDRETGELFF.

This chain uses TRBV7-7 with TRBJ2-7, with TRBD1 identical over 7 bases. CDR3 length: 14 residues. Germline V CDR1 and CDR2: SSHAT, FNYEAQ (reference sequence). The V gene end was trimmed by 3 bases and the J gene end by 6 bases; junction bases not matched to a gene: 8. The DNA of the CDR3 is TGTGCCAGCAGCTTGAGTTCCGCAGGGGGCGAGCAGTACTTC. Translation gives CASSLSSAGGEQYF.

V and J are TRBV28 and TRBJ2-3; 8 bases map to TRBD2. CDR1 MDHEN and CDR2 SYDVKM come from the germline V gene. The CDR3 extends over 16 amino acids. With 0 bases clipped from V and 7 bases from J, the junction kept 9 bases outside the gene matches. The CDR3 reads CASSLWGAAGANTQYF. The CDR3 DNA sequence: TGTGCCAGCAGTTTATGGGGGGCAGCGGGGGCAAATACGCAGTATTTT.

This CDR3 reads CASTLGREAFF. CDR3 coding DNA: TGCGCCAGCACCCTGGGACGGGAGGCTTTCTTT. The rearrangement links TRBV5-1 to TRBJ1-1; D perhaps matches TRBD1 (5 bases). The CDR3 is made up of 11 amino acids. V lost 6 bases, J lost 11 bases, and 14 bases lay in between. Per the germline V gene, CDR1 is SGHRS and CDR2 is YFSETQ.